A selection of T cell receptor beta chains follows, all from one sample in a study of tissue T cells after allogeneic stem cell transplantation. The method was immunoSEQ multiplex PCR; TCRdb's version includes in-frame clones alone and lacks a portion of them. The profile shows just over 4,000 clones, roughly 63% of them singletons. Sequencing was performed on tissue from the esophagus, taken at autopsy. These receptors all come from a female donor at least 60 years old with lung cancer. Each CDR3 is given with its conserved first and last residue. D genes are given only for firm matches. Clone size is stated in some rows and not others, as once, few, many or a class when expanded.

V gene: TRBV9
clone size: -
J gene: TRBJ2-7
D gene: -
CDR3 protein: CASSGPGVSAYEQYF
CDR3 DNA: TGTGCCAGCAGCGGACCGGGGGTCTCCGCCTACGAGCAGTACTTC

V gene: TRBV5-6
clone size: -
J gene: TRBJ2-7
D gene: -
CDR3 protein: CASGETGRSYEQYF
CDR3 DNA: TGTGCCAGCGGAGAGACAGGGAGGTCCTACGAGCAGTACTTC

V gene: TRBV5-5
clone size: -
J gene: TRBJ2-7
D gene: TRBD1
CDR3 protein: CASNRQGAYEQYF
CDR3 DNA: TGTGCCAGCAACCGACAGGGAGCCTACGAGCAGTACTTC

V gene: TRBV29-1
clone size: few
J gene: TRBJ2-1
D gene: TRBD2
CDR3 protein: CSVAAGGFYNEQFF
CDR3 DNA: TGCAGCGTTGCGGCGGGGGGGTTTTACAATGAGCAGTTCTTC

V gene: TRBV30
clone size: -
J gene: TRBJ1-6
D gene: TRBD1
CDR3 protein: CAWSVSGTGNSPLHF
CDR3 DNA: TGTGCCTGGAGTGTATCCGGGACAGGGAATTCACCCCTCCACTTT

V gene: TRBV7-2
clone size: once
J gene: TRBJ2-3
D gene: -
CDR3 protein: CASSSPRLAQYF
CDR3 DNA: TGTGCCAGCAGCTCCCCGAGGCTGGCGCAGTATTTT

V gene: TRBV3-1/TRBV3-2
clone size: large
J gene: TRBJ1-1
D gene: -
CDR3 protein: CASSQELGGHLNTEAFF
CDR3 DNA: TGTGCCAGCAGCCAAGAATTGGGCGGGCATTTGAACACTGAAGCTTTCTTT

V gene: TRBV7-2
clone size: -
J gene: TRBJ1-2
D gene: -
CDR3 protein: CASSLGQGGYTF
CDR3 DNA: TGTGCCAGCAGCCTAGGGCAGGGGGGCTACACCTTC

V gene: TRBV9
clone size: -
J gene: TRBJ1-1
D gene: -
CDR3 protein: CASSPRMFTEAFF
CDR3 DNA: TGTGCCAGCAGCCCGAGGATGTTTACTGAAGCTTTCTTT

V gene: TRBV2
clone size: few
J gene: TRBJ1-5
D gene: TRBD1
CDR3 protein: CASTTGQQINQPQHF
CDR3 DNA: TGTGCCAGCACTACGGGACAGCAAATCAATCAGCCCCAGCATTTT

V gene: TRBV3-1/TRBV3-2
clone size: few
J gene: TRBJ2-7
D gene: TRBD2
CDR3 protein: CASSQEGLRGDEQYF
CDR3 DNA: TGTGCCAGCAGCCAAGAGGGACTCCGGGGGGACGAGCAGTACTTC

V gene: TRBV9
clone size: -
J gene: TRBJ1-4
D gene: -
CDR3 protein: CASSVAGDNEKLFF
CDR3 DNA: TGTGCCAGCAGCGTAGCCGGTGATAATGAAAAACTGTTTTTT

V gene: TRBV2
clone size: -
J gene: TRBJ1-2
D gene: TRBD1
CDR3 protein: CASSGTGGKYGYTF
CDR3 DNA: TGTGCCAGTTCCGGGACAGGGGGCAAATATGGCTACACCTTC

V gene: TRBV19
clone size: -
J gene: TRBJ1-5
D gene: TRBD1
CDR3 protein: CASSDRGYGDQPQHF
CDR3 DNA: TGTGCCAGTAGTGACAGGGGATATGGGGATCAGCCCCAGCATTTT

V gene: TRBV4-3
clone size: -
J gene: TRBJ2-3
D gene: TRBD2
CDR3 protein: CASSRLAGGDTQYF
CDR3 DNA: TGCGCCAGCAGCCGTCTAGCGGGGGGAGATACGCAGTATTTT

V gene: TRBV6-2/TRBV6-3
clone size: -
J gene: TRBJ2-7
D gene: TRBD1
CDR3 protein: CASSYGTGPPQEQYF
CDR3 DNA: TGTGCCAGCAGTTACGGGACAGGACCTCCGCAGGAGCAGTACTTC

V gene: TRBV4-2
clone size: -
J gene: TRBJ2-7
D gene: TRBD2
CDR3 protein: CASSQDASGLYEQYF
CDR3 DNA: TGTGCCAGCAGCCAAGATGCTAGCGGCCTCTACGAGCAGTACTTC

V gene: TRBV30
clone size: -
J gene: TRBJ1-1
D gene: TRBD1
CDR3 protein: CAWKTLGTGGWGSTEAFF
CDR3 DNA: TGTGCCTGGAAGACTCTCGGGACAGGGGGCTGGGGGTCCACTGAAGCTTTCTTT

V gene: TRBV18
clone size: few
J gene: TRBJ2-1
D gene: -
CDR3 protein: CASSPQREPPEQFF
CDR3 DNA: TGTGCCAGCTCACCGCAACGGGAGCCGCCCGAGCAGTTCTTC

V gene: TRBV6-1
clone size: -
J gene: TRBJ2-7
D gene: -
CDR3 protein: CASSEARGGGEQYF
CDR3 DNA: TGTGCCAGCAGTGAAGCGCGAGGGGGGGGCGAGCAGTACTTC

V gene: TRBV29-1
clone size: -
J gene: TRBJ1-1
D gene: -
CDR3 protein: CSVAALGTEAFF
CDR3 DNA: TGCAGCGTTGCCGCTTTGGGCACTGAAGCTTTCTTT

V gene: TRBV2
clone size: -
J gene: TRBJ2-2
D gene: -
CDR3 protein: CASSYTREYGELFF
CDR3 DNA: TGTGCCAGCAGCTATACCCGGGAGTACGGGGAGCTGTTTTTT

V gene: TRBV4-3
clone size: -
J gene: TRBJ2-2
D gene: -
CDR3 protein: CASSQALPSTGELFF
CDR3 DNA: TGCGCCAGCAGCCAAGCGCTACCGAGCACCGGGGAGCTGTTTTTT